This T cell receptor beta chain was sequenced in a study of radiotherapy plus CTLA-4 blockade in lung cancer. In the study overall: Of the patients, about 20% showed objective responses and about 30% attained disease control. Broader study findings: Reports identified early blood T cell clone dynamics, with interferon-beta, as the best response predictor. In blood, TCR clones derived from the tumor expanded after radiotherapy plus ipilimumab.

J gave up 4 bases and V 1 base, and 4 bases lay outside the gene matches. The germline V gene has CDR1 LGHNA and CDR2 YSLEER. The CDR3 has 15 residues. Sequenced by immunoSEQ multiplex PCR; TCRdb stores in-frame clones only, minus some. Of roughly 75,000 clones in the sample, 78% were seen once. Comment on this clone: What it binds is not known.

Focal radiation plus CTLA-4 blockade with ipilimumab was given to patients with chemo-refractory metastatic non-small-cell lung cancer. This material consisted of peripheral blood, taken from a patient treated with radiotherapy plus ipilimumab. This sequence was found in a human donor with non-small cell lung cancer whose response to radiotherapy plus ipilimumab could not be evaluated. Some clones in this sample may be carry-over from other donors' samples. V is TRBV4-3 and J is TRBJ2-3, with 8 bases lining up with TRBD2. DNA of the CDR3: TGCGCCAGCAGCCAAGTGTTCGGGAGGGCAGATACGCAGTATTTT. Translated: CASSQVFGRADTQYF.